The clone carrying this T cell receptor beta chain was observed many times. Its antigen is unknown. V lost 0 bases and J 0 bases, leaving 15 bases between the germline ends. CDR3 length: 17 residues. Looked up from germline, CDR1 is DFQATT and CDR2 is SNEGSKA (reference sequence). The data stem from a study of T cells in Graves' hyperthyroidism and ophthalmopathy. Findings and limits, study-wide: Ophthalmopathy, as predicted by the model, came a median roughly 6.5 months after the prediction.

RNA transcripts gave rise to amplified TCR beta CDR3 regions. The HTBI primer set drove a first-round RT-PCR of the TCR CDR3. TCRdb re-analysed the multiplex PCR reads in MiXCR, keeping a single row per CDR3 protein. The sample lists about 640,000 distinct CDR3 sequences, around 20% occurring once. The receptor comes from a man aged 25 to 45 with Graves' ophthalmopathy. V is TRBV20-1 and J is TRBJ1-5; D unresolved. Sequenced material: blood. The DNA of the CDR3 is TGCAGTGCTAGAGATCCCCGGGGAGGGCGTAGCAATCAGCCCCAGCATTTT. Amino acids: CSARDPRGGRSNQPQHF.